The 24 T cell receptor beta chains below were found in one sample sequenced in a study of early T cells in non-severe SARS-CoV-2 infection. TCRdb used MiXCR to reprocess the 5' RACE reads, holding one entry per CDR3 protein. The sample holds 70,000 to 95,000 distinct CDR3 sequences, about a sixth seen once. Sequenced sample: whole blood. The receptors originated from an adult who was a healthcare worker with PCR-confirmed SARS-CoV-2 infection or an uninfected control (not recorded which).

This clonotype was seen a few times. V is TRBV27 and J is TRBJ2-3, with a possible D match to TRBD2 (6 bases). Trimming shortened V by 3 bases and J by 7 bases, and 17 bases separated the two germline ends. CDR3 size: 15 residues. Germline V CDR1 and CDR2: MNHEY, SMNVEV (reference sequence). The CDR3 protein is CASSFTSGPRNTQYF. DNA for the CDR3: TGTGCCAGCAGTTTTACAAGCGGGCCAAGGAATACGCAGTATTTT.

The CDR3 loop is CASSSQAGRANVLTF. CDR3 nucleotides: TGTGCCAGCAGCTCACAGGCGGGTAGGGCCAACGTCCTGACTTTC. This chain links TRBV7-2 with TRBJ2-6, with D possibly being TRBD1 or TRBD2 (5 bases each). V was clipped by 4 bases and J by 5 bases, with 12 bases between them. CDR3 length: 15 amino acids. Germline loops: CDR1 SGHTA, CDR2 FQGNSA.

The V gene is TRBV11-2, the J gene TRBJ2-5; 7 bases agree with TRBD2. V lost 5 bases and J lost 0; bases outside the gene matches: 6. The CDR3 consists of 15 residues. The germline V gene has CDR1 SGHAT and CDR2 FQNNGV. For the CDR3, the DNA is TGTGCCAGCAGCCGGGTCGGGGGGAACCAAGAGACCCAGTACTTC. Its translation: CASSRVGGNQETQYF.

A word on this clonotype: Germline and junction disagree at one end, which may indicate a read error. The chain links TRBV5-5 to TRBJ2-2, with 7 bases matching TRBD1. This CDR3 is built from 15 residues. Germline CDR1 and CDR2: SGHKS and YYEKEE (reference sequence). DNA for the CDR3: TGTGCCAACAGCTCGCTAGGGGGCCCCACCGGGGAGCTGTTTTTT. Translated, it gives CANSSLGGPTGELFF.

This chain joins TRBV24-1 and TRBJ1-2; 7 positions match TRBD1. This CDR3 spans 13 amino acids. J gave up 4 bases and V 4 bases, and 2 bases lay outside the gene matches. The V gene's germline CDR1 is KGHDR and CDR2 SFDVKD. The CDR3 sequence is CATSEQGFYGYTF. CDR3 bases: TGTGCCACCAGTGAACAGGGGTTCTATGGCTACACCTTC.

This chain uses TRBV3-1 with TRBJ1-2, with 8 nucleotides matching TRBD1. The germline CDR1 and CDR2 sequences are LGHDT and YNNKEL (reference sequence). The CDR3 contains 16 residues. Trimming at V came to 4 bases and at J to 4 bases, leaving 11 bases not matched to a gene. The CDR3 coding sequence is TGTGCCAGCAGCCCCGGGGTGAGACAGGGGCGCTATGGCTACACCTTC. This encodes CASSPGVRQGRYGYTF. The whole variable domain, remainder taken from reference TRBV3-1 and TRBJ1-2, is DTAVSQTPKYLVTQMGNDKSIKCEQNLGHDTMYWYKQDSKKFLKIMFSYNNKELIINETVPNRFSPKSPDKAHLNLHINSLELGDSAVYFCASSPGVRQGRYGYTFGSGTRLTVV.

This rearrangement joins TRBV20-1 to TRBJ2-5; D may be TRBD2 (6 bases). This CDR3 region has 13 residues. The germline V gene has CDR1 DFQATT and CDR2 SNEGSKA (reference sequence). The V and J ends lost 4 bases and 1 base respectively, with 10 bases between them. The CDR3 region is CSATDYFQETQYF. The DNA of the CDR3 is TGCAGTGCTACGGACTATTTCCAAGAGACCCAGTACTTC.

V gene TRBV3-1 combines with J gene TRBJ1-2; D call uncertain. The germline V gene has CDR1 LGHDT and CDR2 YNNKEL (reference sequence). V was cut by 4 bases and J by 0 bases, with 9 bases left in between. The CDR3 covers 14 residues. The CDR3 region is CASSLLTTNYGYTF. The CDR3 DNA reads as TGTGCCAGCAGCCTTCTGACAACTAACTATGGCTACACCTTC.

The chain carries TRBV5-6 and TRBJ2-1; 10 bases align to TRBD1. Per the germline V gene, CDR1 is SGHDT and CDR2 is YYEEEE. With 1 base clipped from V and 4 bases from J, the junction kept 5 bases outside the gene matches. The CDR3 has 16 amino acids. The CDR3 sequence is CASSLWTGGDYNEQFF. CDR3 nucleotides: TGTGCCAGCAGCTTGTGGACAGGGGGAGATTACAATGAGCAGTTCTTC.

The J gene is TRBJ2-7, the V gene TRBV7-8; no clear D gene. CDR1 and CDR2 from the germline V gene are SGHVS and FQNEAQ. This CDR3 has 14 residues. V shed 5 bases and J shed 2 bases, with 13 bases lying between them. The DNA for the CDR3 is TGTGCCAGCAGCCAAACCAGCAAGGCCTACGAGCAGTACTTC. It yields the protein CASSQTSKAYEQYF. Full variable domain (missing parts from reference TRBV7-8 and TRBJ2-7): GAGVSQSPRYKVAKRGQDVALRCDPISGHVSLFWYQQALGQGPEFLTYFQNEAQLDKSGLPSDRFFAERPEGSVSTLKIQRTQQEDSAVYLCASSQTSKAYEQYFGPGTRLTVT.

The genes are TRBV10-3 and TRBJ2-5; 7 positions agree with TRBD1. The length of the CDR3 is 17 residues. Germline CDR1 ENHRY, CDR2 SYGVKD. After removal of 0 bases from V and 2 bases from J, the junction contained 9 bases not matched to a gene. The CDR3 region is CAISESPPGTEQETQYF. CDR3 DNA: TGTGCCATCAGTGAGTCCCCCCCCGGGACAGAACAAGAGACCCAGTACTTC.

This clonotype showed up just once. The rearrangement uses TRBV29-1 and TRBJ1-1; D call uncertain. The CDR3 runs to 11 residues. V lost 7 bases and J lost 0, with 6 bases in between. Germline V gene lookup returns CDR1 SQVTM and CDR2 ANQGSEA. The CDR3 sequence: CSGSVNTEAFF. As DNA, the CDR3 is TGCAGCGGCTCGGTGAACACTGAAGCTTTCTTT.

The chain combines TRBV5-6 with TRBJ2-7, with 9 bases lining up with TRBD1. Germline V gene data show CDR1 as SGHDT and CDR2 as YYEEEE. The CDR3 consists of 14 residues. Germline trimming cut 5 bases from V and 2 bases from J; bases unmatched to any gene: 5. As DNA, the CDR3 is TGTGCCAGCAGGAGGCGGGACAGGGCCTACGAGCAGTACTTC. Translated, it gives CASRRRDRAYEQYF.

The count of this clonotype is one. The chain couples TRBV29-1 to TRBJ1-3, with D possibly being TRBD1 (5 bases). The CDR3 runs 16 residues. V was trimmed by 1 base and J by 0 bases, leaving 13 bases between them. The germline CDR1 and CDR2 sequences are SQVTM and ANQGSEA. In DNA, the CDR3 is TGCAGCGTTGAAGTGGCCAGGGCTATCTCTGGAAACACCATATATTTT. This translates into CSVEVARAISGNTIYF.

The chain couples TRBV5-6 to TRBJ1-1; D remains unclear. The length of the CDR3 is 12 residues. V lost 4 bases, J lost 7 bases, and 11 bases lay in between. Germline CDR1 SGHDT, CDR2 YYEEEE. The CDR3 sequence: CASSGPPREAFF. CDR3 nucleotide sequence: TGTGCCAGCAGCGGGCCCCCGCGTGAAGCTTTCTTT.

This clonotype was seen more than once but under ten times. The V gene is TRBV12-3 or TRBV12-4, the J gene TRBJ1-6; D not certain. The CDR3 length is 14 residues. Trimming removed 2 bases from V and 10 bases from J, with 12 bases in between. The CDR3, as DNA: TGTGCCAGCAGTTTATCCGGGGAATTGTCACCCCTCCACTTT. It specifies CASSLSGELSPLHF.

The J gene is TRBJ1-1, the V gene TRBV10-3; D gene ambiguous. The CDR3 consists of 12 residues. Trimming cost V 11 bases and J 0 bases, with 10 bases left between them. Germline-derived CDR1 and CDR2 are ENHRY and SYGVKD. CDR3 amino acids: CAAGQLNTEAFF. The CDR3, as DNA: TGTGCCGCCGGGCAGCTGAACACTGAAGCTTTCTTT.

This clonotype was detected a few times. This rearrangement joins TRBV10-3 to TRBJ2-5; 11 positions agree with TRBD2. The trim removed 0 bases at V and 5 bases at J, leaving 8 bases unmatched. The V gene's germline CDR1 is ENHRY and CDR2 SYGVKD. This CDR3 region has 17 residues. This CDR3 is CAISESQRGLAEETQYF. In nucleotides, the CDR3 is TGTGCCATCAGTGAGTCACAAAGGGGACTAGCGGAGGAGACCCAGTACTTC.

Ten or more counts support this clonotype. V and J are TRBV9 and TRBJ1-1, with 8 bases fitting TRBD1. Trimming took 0 bases from V and 8 from J; bases not matched to a gene: 6. The germline gives CDR1 SGDLS, CDR2 YYNGEE. This CDR3 is built from 14 residues. This chain's CDR3 is CASSVAPGQAEAFF. Written as DNA, the CDR3 is TGTGCCAGCAGCGTAGCCCCGGGACAGGCCGAAGCTTTCTTT.

This clonotype was observed at least ten times. This chain uses TRBV20-1 with TRBJ2-5; 9 bases align to TRBD1. Per the germline V gene, CDR1 is DFQATT and CDR2 is SNEGSKA (reference sequence). The length of the CDR3 is 16 residues. V lost 5 bases and J lost 4; bases outside the gene matches: 14. The CDR3 DNA is TGCAGTGCTGCCCGGACCGGGACAGGGAGGCGAGAGACCCAGTACTTC. Translated, it gives CSAARTGTGRRETQYF.

This clonotype showed up just a few times. This rearrangement joins TRBV3-1 to TRBJ2-7; 12 bases are shared with TRBD2. There are 18 residues in the CDR3. The trim removed 0 bases at V and 5 bases at J, leaving 11 bases unmatched. Germline V gene lookup returns CDR1 LGHDT and CDR2 YNNKEL (reference sequence). The CDR3 DNA sequence: TGTGCCAGCAGCCAAGATGGTGCGCGACTAGCGGGAGAGCACGAGCAGTACTTC. Its translation is CASSQDGARLAGEHEQYF.

The chain employs TRBV2 and TRBJ2-3, with D perhaps matching TRBD1 (5 bases). Trimming shortened V by 4 bases and J by 0 bases, and 14 bases separated the two germline ends. The CDR3 covers 16 residues. In germline, CDR1 is SNHLY, CDR2 FYNNEI. The CDR3 DNA follows: TGTGCCAGCAGTGCCGACAGATTTACTAGCACAGATACGCAGTATTTT. Its protein product is CASSADRFTSTDTQYF.

The chain employs TRBV2 and TRBJ1-1; 7 bases map to TRBD1. This CDR3 spans 11 amino acids. Germline V gives CDR1 SNHLY, CDR2 FYNNEI. Losses at the gene ends were 6 bases for V and 7 bases for J; bases not matched to a gene: 2. CDR3 nucleotide sequence: TGTGCCAGCAGCGGACAGGTTGAAGCTTTCTTT. Its protein is CASSGQVEAFF.

This rearrangement joins TRBV10-3 to TRBJ2-7; the match to TRBD1 covers 9 bases. The germline V gene encodes CDR1 ENHRY and CDR2 SYGVKD. There are 14 residues in the CDR3. V shed 5 bases, J shed 2 bases, and the junction held 4 bases outside the gene matches. CDR3: CAISPGTGTYEQYF. In DNA, the CDR3 is TGTGCCATCAGTCCCGGGACAGGGACCTACGAGCAGTACTTC.